Listed here are 26 T cell receptor beta chains from one sample, sequenced in a study of T-cell memory formation after mild COVID-19. TCRdb recomputed calls from the 5' RACE reads with MiXCR, one row per CDR3 protein. The sample has 250,000 to 300,000 distinct CDR3 sequences; 15% to 20% are singletons. The sequenced material came from PBMCs or a T cell subset sorted from them (not recorded which). These TCRs come from a man aged 18 to 29 who had mild COVID-19 (a few samples of this study predate the infection). Cell type and time point are not known.

The chain couples TRBV6-5 to TRBJ2-1; no clear D gene. V was clipped by 2 bases and J by 5 bases, with 7 bases between them. This CDR3 contains 13 residues. Germline CDR1 is MNHEY and CDR2 is SVGAGI. CDR3: CASSYVANNEQFF. The CDR3, as DNA: TGTGCCAGCAGTTACGTCGCGAACAATGAGCAGTTCTTC.

This sequence joins TRBV10-3 and TRBJ2-1; 8 bases are shared with TRBD2. Germline trimming cut 4 bases from V and 3 bases from J; bases unmatched to any gene: 11. In germline, CDR1 is ENHRY, CDR2 SYGVKD. This CDR3 has 17 amino acids. DNA of the CDR3: TGTGCCATCAGTGGCCCTCGGGGCGGGGGGTACTACAATGAGCAGTTCTTC. Protein sequence: CAISGPRGGGYYNEQFF.

This clonotype was seen repeatedly, ten times or more. This sequence joins TRBV12-3 or TRBV12-4 and TRBJ2-5, with a possible D match to TRBD1 (8 bases). The V end was cut by 8 bases, the J end by 4 bases, with 20 bases between. The CDR3 is 15 amino acids. CDR3 region: CASRRQGTGGETQYF. CDR3 sequence (DNA): TGTGCCAGCCGCAGACAGGGGACGGGAGGAGAGACCCAGTACTTC.

The chain has TRBV19 and TRBJ1-5; no clear D gene. Germline V gene lookup returns CDR1 LNHDA and CDR2 SQIVND (reference sequence). Trimming took off 9 bases at V and 0 bases at J, with 21 bases between the two ends. The CDR3 is 17 residues long. In nucleotides, the CDR3 is TGTGCCAGCGTGGCCGGATCCCGAAGCCATAGCAATCAGCCCCAGCATTTT. This codes for CASVAGSRSHSNQPQHF.

The CDR3 DNA follows: TGTGCCAGCTTATTGAGCGCCGGGGAGCTGTTTTTT. Protein: CASLLSAGELFF. The chain is built from TRBV12-3 or TRBV12-4 and TRBJ2-2; D not resolved. This CDR3 is 12 amino acids long. V was pared by 8 bases and J by 6 bases, with 10 bases between.

There are a few counts of this clonotype. This rearrangement joins TRBV7-9 to TRBJ1-2, with D perhaps matching TRBD1 (6 bases). This CDR3 has 14 amino acids. Looked up from germline, CDR1 is SEHNR and CDR2 is FQNEAQ (reference sequence). Between the trimmed V and J ends, which lost 5 bases and 3 bases, there was a span of 13 bases. CDR3 sequence (DNA): TGTGCCAGCAGCGGCTACAGGGCCCACTATGGCTACACCTTC. Amino acids: CASSGYRAHYGYTF.

Ten or more counts support this clonotype. This rearrangement joins TRBV25-1 to TRBJ1-1; no reliable D call. The CDR3 is made up of 12 amino acids. Deletions cut 3 bases from V and 8 bases from J, with 10 bases between. Germline V gene sequence: CDR1 MGHDK, CDR2 SYGVNS. This CDR3 is CASSEPPGEAFF. CDR3 sequence (DNA): TGTGCCAGCAGTGAGCCCCCCGGCGAAGCTTTCTTT.

The sample holds a few counts of this clonotype. The rearrangement joins TRBV7-3 to TRBJ2-5; 8 bases are a match to TRBD1. This CDR3 comprises 13 residues. Germline CDR1 and CDR2: SGHTA and FQGTGA. V gave up 3 bases and J gave up 7 bases; unmatched junction bases: 4. The chain's CDR3 is CASSLGQDGTQYF. The CDR3 DNA is TGTGCCAGCAGCTTGGGACAGGACGGGACCCAGTACTTC.

This clonotype was counted between two and nine times. CDR3 loop: CASSEWGAGNQPQHF. CDR3 nucleotides: TGTGCCAGCAGTGAATGGGGGGCGGGCAATCAGCCCCAGCATTTT. This chain links TRBV2 with TRBJ1-5; D may be TRBD1 (6 bases). V was shortened by 2 bases and J by 2 bases, with 10 bases between the two germline ends. The CDR3 is 15 residues long. The germline V gene encodes CDR1 SNHLY and CDR2 FYNNEI. Combining the CDR3 with reference TRBV2 and TRBJ1-5 gives the whole variable domain EPEVTQTPSHQVTQMGQEVILRCVPISNHLYFYWYRQILGQKVEFLVSFYNNEISEKSEIFDDQFSVERPDGSNFTLKIRSTKLEDSAMYFCASSEWGAGNQPQHFGDGTRLSIL.

The chain is built from TRBV20-1 and TRBJ1-6, with D hard to call. Trimming removed 0 bases at V and 8 bases at J, with 5 bases between. The CDR3 is 12 residues long. Germline assignment: CDR1 DFQATT and CDR2 SNEGSKA (reference sequence). The CDR3 protein is CSARDRDSPLHF. The CDR3 DNA follows: TGCAGTGCTAGAGATCGGGATTCACCCCTCCACTTT.

The sample holds a few counts of this clonotype. The genes are TRBV12-3 or TRBV12-4 and TRBJ1-4; D may be TRBD1 (6 bases). V lost 5 bases, J lost 0 bases, and 16 bases lay in between. The CDR3 is 17 amino acids. CDR3 nucleotide sequence: TGTGCCAGCAGTACCGGGGGGCCCGCAGCAACTAATGAAAAACTGTTTTTT. Translating it yields CASSTGGPAATNEKLFF.

This clonotype was seen many times. The chain combines TRBV6-5 with TRBJ2-5; 10 bases are a match to TRBD2. The CDR3 covers 16 residues. After removal of 6 bases from V and 2 bases from J, the junction contained 9 bases not matched to a gene. Germline values: CDR1 MNHEY, CDR2 SVGAGI. This CDR3 is CASSPRLAGGQETQYF. CDR3 DNA sequence: TGTGCCAGCAGCCCCCGACTAGCGGGTGGGCAAGAGACCCAGTACTTC.

This chain uses TRBV5-1 with TRBJ1-6, with TRBD1 matching 9 bases. The CDR3 sequence is 16 residues long. From germline, CDR1 is SGHRS and CDR2 YFSETQ. Trimming took 0 bases from V and 10 from J; bases not matched to a gene: 8. The CDR3 protein is CASSLAGTGRDSPLHF. The CDR3 nucleotides read TGCGCCAGCAGCTTGGCCGGGACAGGGAGAGACTCACCCCTCCACTTT.

This clonotype appeared a few times. V gene TRBV28 combines with J gene TRBJ1-4; TRBD1 is a possible D gene (5 bases). V gave up 7 bases and J gave up 2 bases, with 8 bases separating them. The germline CDR1 and CDR2 sequences are MDHEN and SYDVKM. The CDR3 runs to 13 residues. In nucleotides, the CDR3 is TGTGCCAGCATAAGACAGACTAATGAAAAACTGTTTTTT. Protein sequence: CASIRQTNEKLFF.

This clonotype was picked up a small number of times. The chain has TRBV12-3 or TRBV12-4 and TRBJ1-6; a possible D gene is TRBD1 (6 bases). Deletions cut 4 bases from V and 7 bases from J, with 11 bases between. The CDR3 runs to 14 residues. The CDR3 sequence is CASSSIDRNSPLHF. In nucleotides, the CDR3 is TGTGCCAGCAGTTCCATCGACAGGAATTCACCCCTCCACTTT.

This chain joins TRBV5-1 and TRBJ1-3; D call uncertain. Germline CDR1 reads SGHRS; CDR2 reads YFSETQ. V gave up 2 bases and J gave up 2 bases, with 14 bases separating them. The CDR3 length is 16 residues. CDR3 DNA: TGCGCCAGCAGCTTATGGGGTTCGGAAACTGGAAACACCATATATTTT. This encodes CASSLWGSETGNTIYF.

In this sample, this clonotype turned up a few times. This chain joins TRBV5-1 and TRBJ2-1, with 9 nucleotides matching TRBD1. The germline V gene encodes CDR1 SGHRS and CDR2 YFSETQ. This CDR3 is 19 amino acids long. V lost 4 bases, J lost 6 bases, and 20 bases stayed unmatched. DNA of the CDR3: TGCGCCAGCAGCCCTACCTGGGACAGGGTAGGGGTTACAATCAATGAGCAGTTCTTC. Its translation is CASSPTWDRVGVTINEQFF.

This clonotype was counted a few times. CDR3 loop: CASSYSRQGAGTGELFF. The CDR3 DNA follows: TGTGCCAGCAGTTACTCGAGGCAGGGGGCGGGCACCGGGGAGCTGTTTTTT. The chain couples TRBV6-5 to TRBJ2-2, with 8 positions matching TRBD1. The CDR3 has 17 amino acids. Trimming took 0 bases from V and 4 from J; bases not matched to a gene: 7. From germline, CDR1 is MNHEY and CDR2 SVGAGI.

This clonotype was found a few times. The CDR3 nucleotides are TGCGCCAGCAGCCAGGCACAGGGGGTACGAGGCTATGGCTACACCTTC. Translating it yields CASSQAQGVRGYGYTF. This sequence joins TRBV4-1 and TRBJ1-2; TRBD1 agrees at 8 bases. CDR3 length: 16 residues. The junction had 10 bases not matched to a gene; V was cut back by 3 bases and J by 4 bases. The germline V gene encodes CDR1 MGHRA and CDR2 YSYEKL.

This clonotype was recorded a few times. As DNA, the CDR3 is TGTGCCAGCAGCCCTACCGGGACAGTGATCACAGATACGCAGTATTTT. Amino acid sequence: CASSPTGTVITDTQYF. V gene TRBV11-2 combines with J gene TRBJ2-3; 7 nucleotides match TRBD1. J was trimmed by 2 bases and V by 5 bases; bases with no gene match: 10. The CDR3 is made up of 16 amino acids. Germline values: CDR1 SGHAT, CDR2 FQNNGV.

In its sample, this clonotype was seen a few times. The chain's CDR3 is CASSLETVYGYTF. CDR3 sequence (DNA): TGTGCCAGCAGCTTGGAGACGGTATATGGCTACACCTTC. The chain joins TRBV5-6 to TRBJ1-2; D is undetermined. This CDR3 comprises 13 residues. Trimming cost V 0 bases and J 5 bases, with 8 bases left between them. Germline V gene sequence: CDR1 SGHDT, CDR2 YYEEEE.

This clonotype was recorded a few times. The rearrangement links TRBV5-1 to TRBJ2-7; the D gene is possibly TRBD2 (6 bases). V gave up 4 bases and J gave up 1 base, with 12 bases separating them. Germline V CDR1 and CDR2: SGHRS, YFSETQ. This CDR3 is built from 14 residues. In DNA, the CDR3 is TGCGCCAGCAGCCAAACAGGAGGGTCCTACGAGCAGTACGTC. Translated, it gives CASSQTGGSYEQYV.

The rearrangement uses TRBV7-8 and TRBJ2-5, with D possibly being TRBD1 (5 bases). This CDR3 has 12 amino acids. Between the trimmed V and J ends, which lost 7 bases and 1 base, there was a span of 7 bases. Germline V gene sequence: CDR1 SGHVS, CDR2 FQNEAQ. As DNA, the CDR3 is TGTGCCAGCACCCAGGGCCAAGAGACCCAGTACTTC. Translated: CASTQGQETQYF.

This clonotype was observed at least ten times. This chain joins TRBV7-2 and TRBJ2-7; D is unresolved. Looked up from germline, CDR1 is SGHTA and CDR2 is FQGNSA. This CDR3 has 14 residues. V was trimmed by 1 base and J by 1 base, leaving 8 bases between them. This CDR3 reads CASSLGSGSYEQYV. CDR3 nucleotides: TGTGCCAGCAGCTTAGGCTCCGGTTCCTACGAGCAGTACGTC.

This chain links TRBV6-6 with TRBJ1-4; D gene ambiguous. Trimming removed 10 bases from V and 2 bases from J, with 14 bases in between. Germline CDR1 reads MNHNY; CDR2 reads SVGAGI (reference sequence). The length of the CDR3 is 14 residues. DNA for the CDR3: TGTGCCACCGACGGGTCTCAGACTAATGAAAAACTGTTTTTT. It codes for CATDGSQTNEKLFF.

This chain connects TRBV28 to TRBJ2-5, with D perhaps matching TRBD2 (6 bases). Trimming shortened V by 5 bases and J by 5 bases, and 12 bases separated the two germline ends. Germline CDR1 and CDR2: MDHEN and SYDVKM. The CDR3 runs 13 residues. CDR3 DNA: TGTGCCAGCAGTCCGCCGGGACTCGAGACCCAGTACTTC. Translated: CASSPPGLETQYF.